What follows describes a single TCR beta chain. Drawing of blood for sampling happened at baseline, at cycle 4 day 1, and at cycle 7 day 1. The source of the sample is a study of OX40 agonist ivuxolimab in advanced cancers. The overall study: The dose-escalation group included hepatocellular carcinoma, melanoma, renal cell carcinoma and head and neck cancer. Previous treatment with anti-PD-1, anti-PD-L1 or anti-CTLA-4 therapy was allowed; about 44% had received some.

Produced via immunoSEQ multiplex PCR; TCRdb's table is partial and in-frame only. This table has about 110,000 clones, more than 85% appearing once. This CDR3 is built from 13 residues. V was pared by 8 bases and J by 0 bases, with 7 bases between. Germline values: CDR1 MNHEY, CDR2 SMNVEV (reference sequence). This receptor was taken from an adult with an advanced solid tumor such as melanoma, head and neck, liver or kidney cancer. This specimen consisted of CD4+ or CD8+ T cells sorted from blood, obtained in a trial of the OX40 agonist ivuxolimab. The gene calls are TRBV27 and TRBJ2-2, with D possibly matching TRBD2 (5 bases). The CDR3 bases are TGTGCCAGCTCGGACTCGAACACCGGGGAGCTGTTTTTT. Its protein is CASSDSNTGELFF.